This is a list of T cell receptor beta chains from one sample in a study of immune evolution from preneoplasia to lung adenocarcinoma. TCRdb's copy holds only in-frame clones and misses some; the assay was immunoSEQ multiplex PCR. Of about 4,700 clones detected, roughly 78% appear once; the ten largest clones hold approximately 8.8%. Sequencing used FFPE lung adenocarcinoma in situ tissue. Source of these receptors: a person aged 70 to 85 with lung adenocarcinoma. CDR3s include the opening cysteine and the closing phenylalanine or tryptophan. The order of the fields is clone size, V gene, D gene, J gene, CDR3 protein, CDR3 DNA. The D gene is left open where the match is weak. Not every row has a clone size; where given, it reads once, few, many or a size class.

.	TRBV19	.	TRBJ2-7	CASRPWGDSSYEQYF	TGTGCCAGTAGACCATGGGGGGACTCCTCCTACGAGCAGTACTTC
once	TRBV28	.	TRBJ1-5	CASSTPNSNQPQHF	TGTGCCAGCAGTACACCAAATAGCAATCAGCCCCAGCATTTT
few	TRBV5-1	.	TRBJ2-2	CASSLGGYGELFF	TGCGCCAGCAGCTTGGGAGGATACGGGGAGCTGTTTTTT
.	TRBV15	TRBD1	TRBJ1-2	CATSFDRGHFYGYTF	TGTGCCACCAGCTTTGACAGGGGCCATTTCTATGGCTACACCTTC
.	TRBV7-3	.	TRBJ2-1	CASSLRGQGWPNEQFF	TGTGCCAGCAGCTTAAGAGGCCAGGGGTGGCCCAATGAGCAGTTCTTC
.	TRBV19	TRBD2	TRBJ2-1	CASSPPAGGRWEQFF	TGTGCCAGTAGTCCACCAGCGGGAGGCCGTTGGGAGCAGTTCTTC
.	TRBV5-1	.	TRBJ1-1	CASSLAMRLTEAFF	TGCGCCAGCAGCTTGGCCATGAGGCTCACTGAAGCTTTCTTT
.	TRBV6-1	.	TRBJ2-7	CASSVQGYEQYF	TGTGCCAGCAGCGTCCAGGGATACGAGCAGTACTTC
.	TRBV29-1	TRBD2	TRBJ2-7	CSASGTSGRAGEQYF	TGCAGCGCCTCAGGGACTAGCGGGAGGGCAGGGGAGCAGTACTTC
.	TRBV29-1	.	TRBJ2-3	CSVEKLAGDTQYF	TGCAGCGTTGAAAAGCTAGCCGGAGATACGCAGTATTTT
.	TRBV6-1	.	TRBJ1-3	CASTKNGLSGNTIYF	TGTGCCAGCACCAAAAACGGGTTATCTGGAAACACCATATATTTT
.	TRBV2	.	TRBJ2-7	CASSLDGYEQYF	TGTGCCAGCAGTTTGGACGGGTACGAGCAGTACTTC
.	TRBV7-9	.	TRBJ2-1	CASSWTELSSYNEQFF	TGTGCCAGCAGCTGGACCGAACTCAGCTCCTACAATGAGCAGTTCTTC
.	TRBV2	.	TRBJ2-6	CASSWDSRSGANVLTF	TGTGCCAGCAGTTGGGACTCCCGCTCTGGGGCCAACGTCCTGACTTTC
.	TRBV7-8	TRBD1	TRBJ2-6	CASTRDRSGANVLTF	TGTGCCAGCACGCGGGACAGGTCTGGGGCCAACGTCCTGACTTTC
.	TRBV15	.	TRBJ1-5	CATSRQTDYNQPQHF	TGTGCCACCAGCAGGCAGACAGACTATAATCAGCCCCAGCATTTT
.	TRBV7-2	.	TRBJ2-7	CASSLWLASYEQYF	TGTGCCAGCAGCTTATGGCTAGCTAGTTACGAGCAGTACTTC
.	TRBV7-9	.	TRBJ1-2	CASSLAQSGLGSYTF	TGTGCCAGCAGCTTAGCGCAATCAGGGCTTGGGAGCTACACCTTC
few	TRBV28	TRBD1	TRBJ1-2	CASSPTGTYGYTF	TGTGCCAGCAGTCCGACAGGGACCTATGGCTACACCTTC
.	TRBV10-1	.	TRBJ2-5	CASSEVREETQYF	TGCGCCAGCAGTGAGGTTCGGGAAGAGACCCAGTACTTC
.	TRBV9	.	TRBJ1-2	CASSRPPGYTF	TGTGCCAGCAGCCGACCCCCCGGCTACACCTTC
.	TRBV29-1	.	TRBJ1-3	CSVEDRRRGNTIYF	TGCAGCGTTGAAGATCGGAGGCGTGGAAACACCATATATTTT
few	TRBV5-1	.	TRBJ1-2	CASSLGQRSGYTF	TGCGCCAGCAGCTTGGGCCAACGCTCCGGCTACACCTTC